Sequencing of this T cell receptor (beta chain) was carried out in a study of shared T cell receptors in the human thymus. Produced via immunoSEQ multiplex PCR; TCRdb's table is partial and in-frame only. This table has hundreds of thousands of clones, more than 70% appearing once. Trimming removed 3 bases at V and 6 bases at J, with 24 bases between. The germline CDR1 and CDR2 sequences are MNHEY and SMNVEV (reference sequence). The CDR3 spans 18 residues. These data also formed part of another study, on human thymus T cells. Per that paper: The thymus tissue came from resections taken during corrective heart surgery. Thymic and blood repertoires seemed to show skewed V and J gene use. Related work showed strongly overlapping thymic repertoires across unrelated individuals.

This TCR came from a boy younger than two with a congenital heart defect. The chain is built from TRBV27 and TRBJ2-1, with a weak D call TRBD1 (6 bases). Input material: thymocytes. The CDR3 is CASSLVIEGVTPLNEQFF. In nucleotides, the CDR3 is TGTGCCAGCAGTTTGGTTATAGAGGGGGTAACACCCCTCAATGAGCAGTTCTTC.